This T cell receptor (beta chain) comes out of a study of identical twins. V gave up 5 bases and J gave up 10 bases, with 15 bases separating them. Germline V gene lookup returns CDR1 SEHNR and CDR2 FQNEAQ (reference sequence). The CDR3 length is 13 residues. All donors were healthy, and all were Caucasian. One entry per CDR3 protein results from TCRdb running MiXCR on the 5' RACE reads. Of 260,000 or so distinct CDR3 sequences listed, 7.5% were seen once; the top ten hold roughly 5%. The same sample was also used in a study of yellow fever vaccine responses in identical twins.

The sequencing sample was made of CD8+ T cells sorted from blood. This chain links TRBV7-9 with TRBJ2-1; perhaps TRBD2 as D (5 bases). The receptor's source is a woman aged 18-29 years in good health. The CDR3 region is CASSRGPELEQFF. The CDR3, as DNA: TGTGCCAGCAGCCGCGGGCCAGAACTCGAGCAGTTCTTC. The variable domain in full, with the rest retrieved from reference TRBV7-9 and TRBJ2-1, is DTGVSQNPRHKITKRGQNVTFRCDPISEHNRLYWYRQTLGQGPEFLTYFQNEAQLEKSRLLSDRFSAERPKGSFSTLEIQRTEQGDSAMYLCASSRGPELEQFFGPGTRLTVL.